The text below deals with one T cell receptor (beta chain). This specimen comes from a study of human T cells and chemical hapten exposure. Described time point: pre-sensitization, week 0. Described treatment: therapeutic diphenylcyclopropenone sensitization with weekly scalp DPC. Using its own MiXCR run on the RACE reads, TCRdb lists one record per CDR3 protein. The sample lists fewer than 200,000 distinct CDR3 sequences; around 30% were seen once. The CDR3 is 13 residues long. Germline V lookup: CDR1 SNHLY, CDR2 FYNNEI. Trimming shortened V by 1 base and J by 5 bases, and 9 bases separated the two germline ends.

V gene TRBV2 combines with J gene TRBJ2-7; D is tentatively TRBD1 or TRBD2 (5 bases each). Here the sequenced sample was whole blood, taken in connection with sensitization to the hapten diphenylcyclopropenone (DPC). The TCR originated in a woman aged 25-40 years with alopecia areata. Some clones in this sample may be carry-over from other donors' samples. The CDR3 coding sequence is TGTGCCAGCAGTGAAGGAGGGGTCAACGAGCAGTACTTC. This encodes CASSEGGVNEQYF.